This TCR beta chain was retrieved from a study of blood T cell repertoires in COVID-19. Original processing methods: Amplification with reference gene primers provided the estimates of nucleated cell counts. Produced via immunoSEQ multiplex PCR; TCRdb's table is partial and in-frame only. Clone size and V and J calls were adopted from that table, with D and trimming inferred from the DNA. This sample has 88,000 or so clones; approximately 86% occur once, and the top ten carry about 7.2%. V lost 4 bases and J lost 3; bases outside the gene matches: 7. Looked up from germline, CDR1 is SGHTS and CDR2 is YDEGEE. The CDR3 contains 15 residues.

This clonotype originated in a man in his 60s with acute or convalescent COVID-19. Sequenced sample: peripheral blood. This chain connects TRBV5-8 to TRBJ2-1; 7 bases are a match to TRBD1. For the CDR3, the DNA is TGTGCCAGCAGCCTCAGGGGGTTCTACTACAATGAGCAGTTCTTC. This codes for CASSLRGFYYNEQFF.